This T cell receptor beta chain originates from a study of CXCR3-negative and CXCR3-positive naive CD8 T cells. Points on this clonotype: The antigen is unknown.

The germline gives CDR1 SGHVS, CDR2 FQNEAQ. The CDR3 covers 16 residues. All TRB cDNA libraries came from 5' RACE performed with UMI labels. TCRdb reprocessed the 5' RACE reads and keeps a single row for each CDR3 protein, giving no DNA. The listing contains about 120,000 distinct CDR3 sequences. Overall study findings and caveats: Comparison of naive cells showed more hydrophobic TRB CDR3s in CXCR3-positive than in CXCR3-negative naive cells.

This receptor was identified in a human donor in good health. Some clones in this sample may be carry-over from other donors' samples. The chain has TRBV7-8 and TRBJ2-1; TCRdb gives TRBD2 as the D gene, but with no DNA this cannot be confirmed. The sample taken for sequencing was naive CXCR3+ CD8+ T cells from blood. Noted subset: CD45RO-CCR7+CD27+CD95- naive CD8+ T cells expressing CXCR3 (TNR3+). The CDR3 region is CASSRLSSGSYNEQFF. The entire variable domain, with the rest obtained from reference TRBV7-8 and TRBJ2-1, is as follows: GAGVSQSPRYKVAKRGQDVALRCDPISGHVSLFWYQQALGQGPEFLTYFQNEAQLDKSGLPSDRFFAERPEGSVSTLKIQRTQQEDSAVYLCASSRLSSGSYNEQFFGPGTRLTVL.